This TCR beta chain stems from a study of STAT3 mutations in large granular lymphocyte leukemia. Generated by immunoSEQ multiplex PCR, the TCRdb table keeps only in-frame clones and is missing some. The sample carries roughly 25,000 clones, 85% to 95% recorded once. Germline CDR1 and CDR2: SGHRS and YFSETQ. The length of the CDR3 is 15 residues. V dropped 4 bases and J dropped 2 bases, with 16 bases sitting between them. Notes on the study in general: After therapy, about 35% of the 18 patients switched clonotypes, all new clones STAT3 wild type. Every T-cell large granular lymphocyte leukemia patient had at least one immunodominant TCR beta clonotype. Treatment regimens differed across patients between samplings. In several patients, dominant TCR clone burden exceeded STAT3 mutant burden, suggesting STAT3 mutation arose secondarily.

Regarding this clone: Its target is unknown.

The chain has TRBV5-1 and TRBJ2-7; D possibly uses TRBD1 or TRBD2 (7 bases each). The source material was peripheral blood mononuclear cells. The receptor was derived from a man aged 35 to 55 with T-cell large granular lymphocyte leukemia. Some clones in this sample may be carry-over from other donors' samples. CDR3 bases: TGCGCCAGCAGCGAATCGACAGGGAGGGCCTACGAGCAGTACTTC. It specifies CASSESTGRAYEQYF.